Below, one T cell receptor beta chain is given with its context. It has no known antigen specificity. An end of the junction differs from the germline gene, which may be a read error. The data were taken from a study of T cell repertoires and leukemia-associated antigens (dated by TCRdb to the late 2010s). Describing the broader study: Roughly 16.1 million effective reads were obtained overall, with each sample giving about 5.1 to 7 million read pairs and roughly 3 to 5.0 million effective reads. The study aimed to identify which antigen a TCR Vbeta21 clone previously found in CML patients recognizes, using in vitro peptide stimulation of healthy T cells.

As encoded in the germline V gene (reference sequence), CDR1 is DFQATT while CDR2 is SNEGSKA. Including the terminal cysteine and phenylalanine, the CDR3 comprises 14 residues. Only CDR3 DNA is held: 42 bases, read in frame from base 1. Total RNA was extracted from the cultured T cells using TRIzol reagent. TCRbeta libraries were amplified from RNA by 5' rapid amplification of cDNA ends (5'RACE). Before sequencing, library concentration and integrity were assessed using Qubit, an Agilent instrument, and quantitative PCR. Qualified libraries were sequenced on Illumina HiSeq or MiSeq by a commercial service provider. The original methods were these. MiXCR version 1.8.2 was used to identify TCR sequences in each sample. For a clone to be considered qualified, a CDR3 longer than four amino acids, an in-frame nucleotide length, and the absence of a stop codon were required. A read containing the complete CDR3 structure was counted as an effective read. RT-PCR with 24 Vbeta primers, GeneScan spectratyping, and Sanger sequencing were used to validate expanded clones. TCRdb itself trimmed the public reads at Q25 with fastp, ran MiXCR and retained productive beta chains. Duplicate CDR3 protein sequences are folded into a single record with the most common DNA and genes. TCRdb's processing, not the authors' own work, is the source of the V and J calls. The sample includes 12,000 to 15,000 distinct CDR3 sequences, with over 30% observed a single time. About 9% of the sample rests with the top ten.

As a first step, CD3+ T cells were rested overnight at 2.5 million to 3 million cells/mL in RPMI 1640 lacking fetal bovine serum. CD3+ T cells were isolated from PBMCs with MACS immunomagnetic beads following the manufacturer's instructions. What the research found in general, with its limitations: Numbers of Vbeta genes (around 66), Jbeta genes (over twelve), VDJ rearrangements and unique CDR3s did not differ significantly among the four groups. The antigen specificity and function of the expanded clones were not directly tested and needed further investigation.

The chain is encoded by TRBV20-1 joined to TRBJ2-2, with TRBD2 matching 8 junction bases. The material sequenced was CD3+ T cells sorted from blood and cultured. The origin of this receptor is a female donor in good health. The CDR3 amino acid sequence is: CCATRGGDTGELFF. The nucleotides are TGCTGTGCTACCCGGGGGGGGGACACCGGGGAGCTGTTTTTT.